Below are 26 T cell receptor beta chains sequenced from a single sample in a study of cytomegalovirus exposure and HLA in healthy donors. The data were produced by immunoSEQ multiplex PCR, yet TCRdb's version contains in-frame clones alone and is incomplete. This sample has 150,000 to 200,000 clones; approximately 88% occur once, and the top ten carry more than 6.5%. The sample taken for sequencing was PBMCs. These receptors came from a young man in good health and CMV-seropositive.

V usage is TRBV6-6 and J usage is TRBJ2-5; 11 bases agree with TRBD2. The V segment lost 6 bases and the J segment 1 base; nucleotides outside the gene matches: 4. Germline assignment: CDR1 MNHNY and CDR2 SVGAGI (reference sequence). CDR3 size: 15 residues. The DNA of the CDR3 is TGTGCCAGCAGAGGGACTAGCGGTCTCCAAGAGACCCAGTACTTC. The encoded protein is CASRGTSGLQETQYF.

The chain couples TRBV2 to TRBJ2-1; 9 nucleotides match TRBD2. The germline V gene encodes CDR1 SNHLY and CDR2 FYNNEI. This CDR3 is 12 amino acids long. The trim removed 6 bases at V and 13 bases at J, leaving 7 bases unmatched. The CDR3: CASRGWREGQFF. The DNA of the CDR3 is TGTGCCAGCAGGGGTTGGCGGGAGGGCCAGTTCTTC.

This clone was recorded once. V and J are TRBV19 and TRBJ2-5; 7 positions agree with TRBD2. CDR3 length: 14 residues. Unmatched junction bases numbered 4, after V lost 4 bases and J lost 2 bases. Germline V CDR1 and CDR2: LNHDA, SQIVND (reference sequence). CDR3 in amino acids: CASSSGRLQETQYF. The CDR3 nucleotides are TGTGCCAGTAGTAGCGGGAGACTTCAAGAGACCCAGTACTTC. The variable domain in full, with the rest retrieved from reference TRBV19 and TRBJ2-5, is DGGITQSPKYLFRKEGQNVTLSCEQNLNHDAMYWYRQDPGQGLRLIYYSQIVNDFQKGDIAEGYSVSREKKESFPLTVTSAQKNPTAFYLCASSSGRLQETQYFGPGTRLLVL.

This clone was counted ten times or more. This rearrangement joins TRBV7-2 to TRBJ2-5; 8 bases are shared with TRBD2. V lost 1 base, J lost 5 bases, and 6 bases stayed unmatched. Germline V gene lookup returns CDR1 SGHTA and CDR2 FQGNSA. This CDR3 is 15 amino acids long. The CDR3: CASSLVSRGGETQYF. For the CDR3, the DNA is TGTGCCAGCAGCTTAGTTTCCCGGGGGGGGGAGACCCAGTACTTC.

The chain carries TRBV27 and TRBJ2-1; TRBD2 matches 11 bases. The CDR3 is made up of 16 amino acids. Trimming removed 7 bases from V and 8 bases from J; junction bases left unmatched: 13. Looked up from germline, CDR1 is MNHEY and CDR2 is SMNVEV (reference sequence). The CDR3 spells CASNPLRLAGFDEQFF. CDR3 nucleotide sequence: TGTGCCAGCAACCCTCTTCGACTAGCGGGATTCGATGAGCAGTTCTTC.

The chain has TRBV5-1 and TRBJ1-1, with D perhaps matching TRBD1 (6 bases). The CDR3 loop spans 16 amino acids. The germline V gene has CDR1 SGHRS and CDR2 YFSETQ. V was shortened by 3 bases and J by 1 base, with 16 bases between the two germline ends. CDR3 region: CASSWDPRGANTEAFF. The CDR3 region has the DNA TGCGCCAGCAGCTGGGACCCCAGGGGCGCGAACACTGAAGCTTTCTTT.

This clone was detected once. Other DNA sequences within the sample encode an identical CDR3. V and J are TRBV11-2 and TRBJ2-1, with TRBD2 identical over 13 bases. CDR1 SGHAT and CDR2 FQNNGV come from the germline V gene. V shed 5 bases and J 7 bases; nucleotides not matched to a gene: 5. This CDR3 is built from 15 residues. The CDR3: CASSLGLAGANEQFF. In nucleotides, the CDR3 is TGTGCCAGCAGCCTAGGACTAGCGGGAGCAAATGAGCAGTTCTTC.

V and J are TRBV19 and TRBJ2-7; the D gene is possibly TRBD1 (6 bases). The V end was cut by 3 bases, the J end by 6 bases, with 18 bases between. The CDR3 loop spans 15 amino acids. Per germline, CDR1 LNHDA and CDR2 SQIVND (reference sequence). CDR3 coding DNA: TGTGCCAGTAGTATTGGAGTCAGGGGTTCATCCGAGCAGTACTTC. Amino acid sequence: CASSIGVRGSSEQYF. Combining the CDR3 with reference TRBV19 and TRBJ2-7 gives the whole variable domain DGGITQSPKYLFRKEGQNVTLSCEQNLNHDAMYWYRQDPGQGLRLIYYSQIVNDFQKGDIAEGYSVSREKKESFPLTVTSAQKNPTAFYLCASSIGVRGSSEQYFGPGTRLTVT.

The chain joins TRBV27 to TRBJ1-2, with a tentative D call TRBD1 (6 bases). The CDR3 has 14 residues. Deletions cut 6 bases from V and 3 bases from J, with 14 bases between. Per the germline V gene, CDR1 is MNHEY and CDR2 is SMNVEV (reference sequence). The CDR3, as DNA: TGTGCCAGCAGCAAAAATGGACAGTACTATGGCTACACCTTC. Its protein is CASSKNGQYYGYTF.

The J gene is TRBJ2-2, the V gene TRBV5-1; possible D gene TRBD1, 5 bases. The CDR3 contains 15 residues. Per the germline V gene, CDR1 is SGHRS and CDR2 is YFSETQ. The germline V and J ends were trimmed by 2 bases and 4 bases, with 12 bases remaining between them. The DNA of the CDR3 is TGCGCCAGCAGCTTAGGCAGGGCGACCACCGGGGAGCTGTTTTTT. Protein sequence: CASSLGRATTGELFF.

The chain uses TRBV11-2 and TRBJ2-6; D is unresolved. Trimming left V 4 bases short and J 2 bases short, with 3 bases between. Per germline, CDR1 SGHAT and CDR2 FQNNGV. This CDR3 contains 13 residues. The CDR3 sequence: CASSWPGANVLTF. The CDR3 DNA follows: TGTGCCAGCAGCTGGCCTGGGGCCAACGTCCTGACTTTC.

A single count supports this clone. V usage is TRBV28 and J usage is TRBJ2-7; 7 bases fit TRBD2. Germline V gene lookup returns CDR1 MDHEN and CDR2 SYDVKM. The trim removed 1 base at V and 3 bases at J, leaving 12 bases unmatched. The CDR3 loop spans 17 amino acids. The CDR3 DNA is TGTGCCAGCAGTTTATTGGTCCGACGGGGACTAATCTACGAGCAGTACTTC. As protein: CASSLLVRRGLIYEQYF.

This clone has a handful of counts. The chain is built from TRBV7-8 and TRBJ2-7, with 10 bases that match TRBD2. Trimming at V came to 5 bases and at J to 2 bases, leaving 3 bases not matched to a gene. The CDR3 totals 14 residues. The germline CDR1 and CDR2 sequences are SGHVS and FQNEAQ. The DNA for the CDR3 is TGTGCCAGCAGCCCTCTAGCGGGGGCCTACGAGCAGTACTTC. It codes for CASSPLAGAYEQYF.

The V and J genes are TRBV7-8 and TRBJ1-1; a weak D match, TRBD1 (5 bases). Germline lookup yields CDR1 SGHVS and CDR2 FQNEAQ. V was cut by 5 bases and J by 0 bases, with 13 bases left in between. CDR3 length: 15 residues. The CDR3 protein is CASSGAGRVNTEAFF. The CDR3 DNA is TGTGCCAGCAGCGGAGCAGGGAGGGTGAACACTGAAGCTTTCTTT.

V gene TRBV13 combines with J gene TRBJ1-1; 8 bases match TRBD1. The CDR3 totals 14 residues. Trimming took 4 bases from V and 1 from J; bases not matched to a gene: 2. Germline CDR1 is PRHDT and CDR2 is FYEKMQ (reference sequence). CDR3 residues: CASSSGTGNTEAFF. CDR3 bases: TGTGCCAGCAGCTCCGGGACAGGGAACACTGAAGCTTTCTTT.

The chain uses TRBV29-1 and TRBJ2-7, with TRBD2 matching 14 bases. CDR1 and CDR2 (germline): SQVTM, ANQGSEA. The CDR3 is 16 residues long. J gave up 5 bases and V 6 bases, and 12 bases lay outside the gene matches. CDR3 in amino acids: CSVDPGLAGGENEQYF. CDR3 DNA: TGCAGCGTGGACCCAGGACTAGCGGGAGGCGAAAACGAGCAGTACTTC.

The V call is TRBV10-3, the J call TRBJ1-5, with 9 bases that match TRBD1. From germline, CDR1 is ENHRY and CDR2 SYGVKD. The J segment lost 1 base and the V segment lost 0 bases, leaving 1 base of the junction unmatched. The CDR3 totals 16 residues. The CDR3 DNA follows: TGTGCCATCAGTGAGTCTGACAGGGGGAGCAATCAGCCCCAGCATTTT. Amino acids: CAISESDRGSNQPQHF.

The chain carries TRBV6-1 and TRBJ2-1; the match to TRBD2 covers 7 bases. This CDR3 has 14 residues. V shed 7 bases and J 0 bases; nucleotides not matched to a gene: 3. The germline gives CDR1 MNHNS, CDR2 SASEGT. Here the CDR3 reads CASKGTTSYNEQFF. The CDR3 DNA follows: TGTGCCAGCAAGGGGACTACCTCCTACAATGAGCAGTTCTTC.

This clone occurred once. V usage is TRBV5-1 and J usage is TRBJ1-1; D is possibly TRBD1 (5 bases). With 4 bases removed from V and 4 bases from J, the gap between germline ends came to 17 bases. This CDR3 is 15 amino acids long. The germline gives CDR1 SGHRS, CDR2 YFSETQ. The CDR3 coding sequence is TGCGCCAGCAGCCCCGTTGGGGGGTGGATCACTGAAGCTTTCTTT. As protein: CASSPVGGWITEAFF.

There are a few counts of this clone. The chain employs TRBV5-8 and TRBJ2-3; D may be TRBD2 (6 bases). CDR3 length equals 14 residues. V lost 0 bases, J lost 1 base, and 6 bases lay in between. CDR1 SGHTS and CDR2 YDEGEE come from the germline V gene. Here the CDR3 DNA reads TGTGCCAGCAGCTTGGCTAGCGGCACAGATACGCAGTATTTT. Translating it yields CASSLASGTDTQYF.

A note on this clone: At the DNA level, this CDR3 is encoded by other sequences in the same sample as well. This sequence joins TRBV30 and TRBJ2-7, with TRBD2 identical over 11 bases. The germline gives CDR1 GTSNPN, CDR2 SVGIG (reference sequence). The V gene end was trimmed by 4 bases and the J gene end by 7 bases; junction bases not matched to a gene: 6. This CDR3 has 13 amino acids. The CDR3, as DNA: TGTGCCTGGACCATTTTAGCGGGAGGGGAGCAGTACTTC. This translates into CAWTILAGGEQYF.

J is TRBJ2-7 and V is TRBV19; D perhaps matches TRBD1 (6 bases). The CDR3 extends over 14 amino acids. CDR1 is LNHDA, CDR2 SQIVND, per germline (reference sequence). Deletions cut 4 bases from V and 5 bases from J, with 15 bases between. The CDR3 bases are TGTGCCAGTAGTACGGACAGTTACGACGACGAGCAGTACTTC. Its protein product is CASSTDSYDDEQYF.

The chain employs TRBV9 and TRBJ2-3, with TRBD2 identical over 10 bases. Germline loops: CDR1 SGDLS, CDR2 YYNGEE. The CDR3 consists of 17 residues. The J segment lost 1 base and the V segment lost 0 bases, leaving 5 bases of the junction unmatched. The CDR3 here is CASSVAPSGGRTDTQYF. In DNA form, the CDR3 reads TGTGCCAGCAGCGTAGCTCCTAGCGGGGGTCGCACAGATACGCAGTATTTT.

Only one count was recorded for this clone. The CDR3 spells CAWHPGGNQPQHF. CDR3 DNA: TGTGCCTGGCACCCAGGGGGTAATCAGCCCCAGCATTTT. V usage is TRBV30 and J usage is TRBJ1-5, with TRBD1 identical over 7 bases. The CDR3 is made up of 13 amino acids. The germline gives CDR1 GTSNPN, CDR2 SVGIG (reference sequence). Trimming took 5 bases from V and 4 from J; bases not matched to a gene: 5.

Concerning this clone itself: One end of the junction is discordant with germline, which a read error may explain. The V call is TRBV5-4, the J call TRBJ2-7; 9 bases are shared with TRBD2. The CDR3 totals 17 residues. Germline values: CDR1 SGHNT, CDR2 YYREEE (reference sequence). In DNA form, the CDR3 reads TGCGCCAGCAGCCAAGATTGGGATAGCGGGAGTCTCCACGAGCAGTACTTC. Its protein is CASSQDWDSGSLHEQYF.

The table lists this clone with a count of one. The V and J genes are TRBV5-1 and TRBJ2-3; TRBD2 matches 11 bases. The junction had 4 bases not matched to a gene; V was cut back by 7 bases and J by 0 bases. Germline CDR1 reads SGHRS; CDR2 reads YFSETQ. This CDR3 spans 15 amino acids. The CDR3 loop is CASYLAGGSTDTQYF. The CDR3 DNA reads TGCGCCAGCTACTTAGCGGGAGGGAGCACAGATACGCAGTATTTT. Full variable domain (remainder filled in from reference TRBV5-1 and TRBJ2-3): KAGVTQTPRYLIKTRGQQVTLSCSPISGHRSVSWYQQTPGQGLQFLFEYFSETQRNKGNFPGRFSGRQFSNSRSEMNVSTLELGDSALYLCASYLAGGSTDTQYFGPGTRLTVL.